Below are 16 T cell receptor beta chains sequenced from a single sample in a study of shared clonotypes between healthy human individuals. TCRdb keeps only in-frame clones here, not all; method: immunoSEQ multiplex PCR. This table has roughly 2.5 million clones, roughly 92% appearing once. The sequencing sample was made of naive CD4+ T cells sorted from blood. Subset indicated: CD45RA+ positively selected. The source of these receptors is a man aged 18 to 29 in good health.

This chain uses TRBV27 with TRBJ2-2; 10 bases are shared with TRBD1. The V segment lost 4 bases and the J segment 3 bases; nucleotides outside the gene matches: 2. Germline V gives CDR1 MNHEY, CDR2 SMNVEV (reference sequence). CDR3 length: 15 amino acids. The CDR3 DNA is TGTGCCAGCAGTTCCGGGACAGGGGACACCGGGGAGCTGTTTTTT. Translation gives CASSSGTGDTGELFF.

The V call is TRBV10-3, the J call TRBJ2-7; TRBD2 might be the D (6 bases). The ends were cut back, 7 bases at V and 2 bases at J, with 9 bases in the middle. Per the germline V gene, CDR1 is ENHRY and CDR2 is SYGVKD. The CDR3 loop spans 12 amino acids. Written as DNA, the CDR3 is TGTGCCATCAAGGCGGGAACCTACGAGCAGTACTTC. Protein product: CAIKAGTYEQYF.

V is TRBV7-2 and J is TRBJ2-7; 13 positions agree with TRBD2. Germline assignment: CDR1 SGHTA and CDR2 FQGNSA. V trimming: 1 base; J trimming: 0 bases; junction bases outside the gene matches: 9. The CDR3 sequence is 19 residues long. The CDR3 DNA sequence: TGTGCCAGCAGCTTAGTGGGAGGACTAGCGGGGGCCAGCTCCTACGAGCAGTACTTC. It codes for CASSLVGGLAGASSYEQYF.

This chain uses TRBV9 with TRBJ2-2; 13 bases match TRBD2. V gave up 10 bases and J gave up 5 bases; unmatched junction bases: 11. The CDR3 is made up of 16 amino acids. CDR1 SGDLS and CDR2 YYNGEE come from the germline V gene. The CDR3: CAPERTSGRRTGELFF. CDR3 DNA: TGTGCCCCAGAGCGGACTAGCGGGAGAAGGACCGGGGAGCTGTTTTTT.

The chain couples TRBV9 to TRBJ2-3, with 8 bases that match TRBD2. Germline CDR1 SGDLS, CDR2 YYNGEE. The V and J ends lost 0 bases and 3 bases, in that order; junction bases with no gene match: 6. This CDR3 is built from 16 residues. CDR3 sequence (DNA): TGTGCCAGCAGCGTAGCGGCGGGAGGAATAACAGATACGCAGTATTTT. Translation: CASSVAAGGITDTQYF.

The chain is built from TRBV19 and TRBJ2-5; TRBD2 matches at 14 bases. The CDR3 is 13 residues long. Trimming removed 9 bases from V and 8 bases from J; junction bases left unmatched: 5. CDR1 LNHDA and CDR2 SQIVND come from the germline V gene (reference sequence). DNA of the CDR3: TGTGCCAGCGGGGGACTAGCGGGGGTCACCCAGTACTTC. Amino acids: CASGGLAGVTQYF.

The rearrangement uses TRBV28 and TRBJ2-5; 11 positions match TRBD2. Per the germline V gene, CDR1 is MDHEN and CDR2 is SYDVKM. CDR3 length: 15 amino acids. V gave up 11 bases and J gave up 5 bases; unmatched junction bases: 13. In DNA, the CDR3 is TGTGCCCGCCGACTAGCGGGGTGGGAGTGTGAGACCCAGTACTTC. It encodes CARRLAGWECETQYF.

The rearrangement links TRBV11-2 to TRBJ1-6; D uncertain. Germline V gives CDR1 SGHAT, CDR2 FQNNGV. The CDR3 has 15 residues. The V end was cut by 5 bases, the J end by 6 bases, with 14 bases between. This CDR3 reads CASSLAGGLNSPLHF. Here the CDR3 DNA reads TGTGCCAGCAGCCTCGCCGGAGGACTTAATTCACCCCTCCACTTT.

Concerning this clone itself: At the DNA level, this CDR3 is encoded by other sequences in the same sample as well. The V and J genes are TRBV7-2 and TRBJ2-5; D is possibly TRBD1 (6 bases). The V end lost 1 base, the J end lost 4 bases, and 7 bases lay between the germline ends. Per germline, CDR1 SGHTA and CDR2 FQGNSA. The CDR3 covers 13 residues. The CDR3, as DNA: TGTGCCAGCAGCTTAGTCAGGGGAGAGACCCAGTACTTC. It yields the protein CASSLVRGETQYF.

The chain carries TRBV29-1 and TRBJ2-3; 7 nucleotides agree with TRBD2. Losses at the gene ends were 4 bases for V and 4 bases for J; bases not matched to a gene: 8. The germline gives CDR1 SQVTM, CDR2 ANQGSEA. CDR3 length: 14 residues. CDR3 DNA: TGCAGCGTTGTGGCGAGCGGGAAAGCAGATACGCAGTATTTT. It codes for CSVVASGKADTQYF.

The chain is built from TRBV2 and TRBJ1-6, with 10 bases identical to TRBD1. V was clipped by 6 bases and J by 5 bases; unmatched bases: 7. Germline-derived CDR1 and CDR2 are SNHLY and FYNNEI. The CDR3 loop spans 16 amino acids. Here the CDR3 DNA reads TGTGCCAGCAGGGACCCGGGACAGGGGAATAATTCACCCCTCCACTTT. Translated, it gives CASRDPGQGNNSPLHF.

Remarks on this clone: Other DNA sequences of this sample code for an identical CDR3. The chain employs TRBV5-1 and TRBJ1-3, with D unclear. Trimming removed 0 bases from V and 4 bases from J, with 11 bases in between. The CDR3 runs to 15 residues. The germline V gene encodes CDR1 SGHRS and CDR2 YFSETQ. CDR3 nucleotides: TGCGCCAGCAGCTTGGCCCCCGGGTCCGGAAACACCATATATTTT. This encodes CASSLAPGSGNTIYF. The full variable domain, in which reference TRBV5-1 and TRBJ1-3 provide the parts outside the CDR3, is KAGVTQTPRYLIKTRGQQVTLSCSPISGHRSVSWYQQTPGQGLQFLFEYFSETQRNKGNFPGRFSGRQFSNSRSEMNVSTLELGDSALYLCASSLAPGSGNTIYFGEGSWLTVV.

The chain links TRBV25-1 to TRBJ2-5, with 7 bases identical to TRBD1. CDR1 is MGHDK and CDR2 is SYGVNS in the germline V gene. V shed 2 bases and J 3 bases; nucleotides not matched to a gene: 6. CDR3 length: 15 residues. The CDR3 protein is CASSEVRGSKETQYF. CDR3 DNA sequence: TGTGCCAGCAGTGAAGTCAGGGGGTCCAAAGAGACCCAGTACTTC.

The chain is built from TRBV11-2 and TRBJ2-7; D might be TRBD1 or TRBD2, each matching 5 bases. There are 18 residues in the CDR3. Germline values: CDR1 SGHAT, CDR2 FQNNGV. V was shortened by 4 bases and J by 6 bases, with 28 bases between the two germline ends. The CDR3 region has the DNA TGTGCCAGCAGCTCTATCAGGGAGTTCTTCCCTCAACCCGGCGAGCAGTACTTC. This encodes CASSSIREFFPQPGEQYF.

The V gene is TRBV28, the J gene TRBJ2-1; tentatively, D is TRBD1 (6 bases). The CDR3 is 15 amino acids. The germline V and J ends were trimmed by 5 bases and 4 bases, with 15 bases remaining between them. The germline V gene encodes CDR1 MDHEN and CDR2 SYDVKM. The CDR3 nucleotides are TGTGCCAGCAGTAGTGGGACACTTAATTACAATGAGCAGTTCTTC. Translation gives CASSSGTLNYNEQFF.

The chain carries TRBV2 and TRBJ2-7; D unclear. CDR1 is SNHLY, CDR2 FYNNEI, per germline. The CDR3 has 15 amino acids. The V and J ends lost 3 bases and 1 base respectively, with 13 bases between them. The CDR3 DNA sequence: TGTGCCAGCAGTGAGCCGGGCAACCCGTCCTACGAGCAGTACTTC. It encodes CASSEPGNPSYEQYF.